Listed below are T cell receptor beta chains from one sample, sequenced in a study of TIL therapy for anti-PD-1-resistant metastatic lung cancer. Generated by immunoSEQ multiplex PCR, the TCRdb table keeps only in-frame clones and is missing some. Among approximately 57,000 clones listed, about 81% were seen once. Sample: blood, taken at baseline. Source of these receptors: a person aged 25-85 years with non-small cell lung cancer. CDR3s include the opening cysteine and the closing phenylalanine or tryptophan. Each record gives: CDR3 length, D gene, clone size, J gene, V gene, CDR3 protein, CDR3 DNA. The D gene is left open where the match is weak. For some rows the clone size is stated as once, few or many, or as a class when expanded; others skip it.

>16|NA|NA|TRBJ2-2|TRBV5-1
CASTGPAEINTGELFF
TGCGCCAGCACCGGGCCTGCTGAAATTAACACCGGGGAGCTGTTTTTT
>13|NA|NA|TRBJ1-5|TRBV30
CAWRRGVNQPQHF
TGTGCCTGGAGGAGGGGGGTTAATCAGCCCCAGCATTTT
>15|TRBD1|NA|TRBJ2-4|TRBV7-8
CASSKWTGAKNIQYF
TGTGCCAGCAGCAAATGGACAGGGGCCAAAAACATTCAGTACTTC
>14|NA|NA|TRBJ2-1|TRBV27
CASSFDTSYNEQFF
TGTGCCAGCAGTTTCGACACGTCCTACAATGAGCAGTTCTTC
>12|NA|NA|TRBJ1-2|TRBV28
CASSSWDYGYTF
TGTGCCAGCAGTTCATGGGACTATGGCTACACCTTC
>15|NA|NA|TRBJ2-7|TRBV9
CASSEGSGLSNEQYF
TGTGCCAGCAGCGAAGGGTCCGGGTTAAGCAACGAGCAGTACTTC
>13|NA|NA|TRBJ2-3|TRBV24-1
CATARRSTDTQYF
TGTGCCACTGCGCGGAGGTCGACAGATACGCAGTATTTT
>16|TRBD2|NA|TRBJ2-5|TRBV15
CATSSRTASGQETQYF
TGTGCCACCAGCTCCCGGACTGCTAGCGGACAAGAGACCCAGTACTTC
>16|TRBD2|NA|TRBJ2-1|TRBV3-1/TRBV3-2
CASTPSGGAPYNEQFF
TGTGCCAGCACCCCTAGCGGGGGGGCCCCCTACAATGAGCAGTTCTTC
>13|NA|few|TRBJ1-6|TRBV19
CASSQTDNSPLHF
TGTGCCAGTAGTCAAACCGACAATTCACCCCTCCACTTT
>12|NA|NA|TRBJ1-1|TRBV30
CAWRDPRPQGVF
TGTGCCTGGAGAGACCCTCGCCCCCAAGGTGTGTTT
>12|NA|few|TRBJ1-1|TRBV7-9
CASGGMNTEAFF
TGTGCCAGCGGAGGAATGAACACTGAAGCTTTCTTT
>15|NA|NA|TRBJ1-3|TRBV10-3
CAISEGGYSGNTIYF
TGTGCCATCAGTGAAGGGGGATACTCTGGAAACACCATATATTTT
>17|TRBD1|NA|TRBJ2-2|TRBV7-2
CASSLLKGQGGTGELFF
TGTGCCAGCAGCCTACTAAAGGGACAGGGGGGTACCGGGGAGCTGTTTTTT
>17|NA|NA|TRBJ1-4|TRBV18
CASSPSRFPATNEKLFF
TGTGCCAGCTCACCATCGAGGTTCCCTGCAACTAATGAAAAACTGTTTTTT
>14|NA|NA|TRBJ2-2|TRBV7-3
CASSYNGNTGELFF
TGTGCCAGCAGCTATAACGGGAACACCGGGGAGCTGTTTTTT
>15|NA|NA|TRBJ2-3|TRBV19
CASSIGQGFTDTQYF
TGTGCCAGTAGTATCGGCCAGGGGTTCACAGATACGCAGTATTTT
>13|NA|NA|TRBJ1-4|TRBV10-2
CASGGGQREKLFF
TGCGCCAGCGGAGGGGGTCAGCGGGAAAAACTGTTTTTT